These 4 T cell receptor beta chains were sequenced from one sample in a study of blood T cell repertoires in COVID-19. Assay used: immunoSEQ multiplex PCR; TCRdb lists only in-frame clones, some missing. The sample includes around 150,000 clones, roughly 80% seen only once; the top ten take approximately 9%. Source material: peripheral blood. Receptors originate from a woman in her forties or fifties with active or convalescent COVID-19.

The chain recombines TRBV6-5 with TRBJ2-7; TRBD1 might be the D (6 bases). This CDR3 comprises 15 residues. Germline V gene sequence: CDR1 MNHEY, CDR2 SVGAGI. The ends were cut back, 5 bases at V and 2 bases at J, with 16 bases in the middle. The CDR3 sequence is CASSPSRGIPYEQYF. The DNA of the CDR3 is TGTGCCAGCAGTCCCTCTAGGGGGATCCCCTACGAGCAGTACTTC.

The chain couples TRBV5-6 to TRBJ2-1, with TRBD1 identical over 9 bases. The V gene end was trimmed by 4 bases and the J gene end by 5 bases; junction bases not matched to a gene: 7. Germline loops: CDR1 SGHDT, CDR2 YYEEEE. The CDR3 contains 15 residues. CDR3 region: CASSPGQGRHNEQFF. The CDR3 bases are TGTGCCAGCAGCCCGGGACAGGGAAGGCACAATGAGCAGTTCTTC.

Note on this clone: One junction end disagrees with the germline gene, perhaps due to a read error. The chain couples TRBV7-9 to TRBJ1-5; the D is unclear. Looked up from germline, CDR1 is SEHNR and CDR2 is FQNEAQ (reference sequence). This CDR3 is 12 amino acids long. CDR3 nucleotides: TGTGCCAGCAGCCATAGCGATCAGCCCCAGCATTTT. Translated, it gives CASSHSDQPQHF.

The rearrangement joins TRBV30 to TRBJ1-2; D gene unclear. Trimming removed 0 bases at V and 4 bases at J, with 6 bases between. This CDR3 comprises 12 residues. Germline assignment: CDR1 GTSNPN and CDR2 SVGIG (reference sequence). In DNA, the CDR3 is TGTGCCTGGAGTGTGGGAGTCTATGGCTACACCTTC. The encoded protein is CAWSVGVYGYTF.